Shown below are 6 T cell receptor beta chains from a single sample sequenced in a study of blood T cell repertoires in COVID-19. The protocol was immunoSEQ multiplex PCR, while the TCRdb copy is restricted to in-frame clones and leaves out a portion. The sample lists under 300,000 clones; about 88% were seen once. Sequenced: PBMCs or T cells enriched from blood (not recorded which). All receptors come from a woman aged 45 to 65 who had been exposed to COVID-19.

With respect to this clone: A clone one base away is much larger, so this may be a read error. The chain couples TRBV7-9 to TRBJ1-2; unclear D gene. Germline CDR1 and CDR2: SEHNR and FQNEAQ (reference sequence). V lost 5 bases, J lost 2 bases, and 6 bases lay in between. The CDR3 totals 12 residues. CDR3 nucleotides: TGTGCCAGCAGCCAACAGAACTATGGCTACACCTTC. Protein: CASSQQNYGYTF.

The chain is built from TRBV19 and TRBJ1-2, with no clear D. CDR1 LNHDA and CDR2 SQIVND come from the germline V gene (reference sequence). The V gene lost 7 bases and the J gene lost 6 bases, with 15 bases spanning the gap. This CDR3 has 13 residues. In DNA form, the CDR3 reads TGTGCCAGTACCCCCGATCGAGGGAATGGCTACACCTTC. Translation: CASTPDRGNGYTF. Full variable domain (rest looked up from reference TRBV19 and TRBJ1-2): DGGITQSPKYLFRKEGQNVTLSCEQNLNHDAMYWYRQDPGQGLRLIYYSQIVNDFQKGDIAEGYSVSREKKESFPLTVTSAQKNPTAFYLCASTPDRGNGYTFGSGTRLTVV.

The J gene is TRBJ1-1, the V gene TRBV18; D is uncertain. The CDR3 has 13 amino acids. Trimming shortened V by 5 bases and J by 0 bases, and 7 bases separated the two germline ends. The germline gives CDR1 KGHSH, CDR2 LQKENI. As DNA, the CDR3 is TGTGCCAGCTCATCCGACTTGAACACTGAAGCTTTCTTT. Its protein product is CASSSDLNTEAFF. The full variable domain, its missing parts supplied by reference TRBV18 and TRBJ1-1, is NAGVMQNPRHLVRRRGQEARLRCSPMKGHSHVYWYRQLPEEGLKFMVYLQKENIIDESGMPKERFSAEFPKEGPSILRIQQVVRGDSAAYFCASSSDLNTEAFFGQGTRLTVV.

Worth noting for this clone: This sample includes further DNA sequences coding for the same CDR3. The chain links TRBV7-3 to TRBJ1-3; no clear D. The CDR3 runs to 13 residues. Germline V lookup: CDR1 SGHTA, CDR2 FQGTGA. Trimming shortened V by 5 bases and J by 4 bases, and 9 bases separated the two germline ends. CDR3 loop: CASSQSGGNTIYF. Here the CDR3 DNA reads TGTGCCAGCAGCCAATCGGGAGGAAACACCATATATTTT.

The chain is built from TRBV24-1 and TRBJ2-7; 7 bases are shared with TRBD1. Trimming removed 7 bases from V and 2 bases from J; junction bases left unmatched: 7. The germline CDR1 and CDR2 sequences are KGHDR and SFDVKD. The CDR3 extends over 14 amino acids. DNA of the CDR3: TGTGCCACCAGCGGGGACAGTAAACCCTACGAGCAGTACTTC. Protein sequence: CATSGDSKPYEQYF.

V gene TRBV28 combines with J gene TRBJ1-4; tentative D call: TRBD1 (6 bases). This CDR3 region has 15 residues. Trimming pared 5 bases from V and 8 bases from J, leaving 18 bases between. Germline CDR1 and CDR2: MDHEN and SYDVKM. CDR3 residues: CASSRGGPTGEKLFF. CDR3 bases: TGTGCCAGCAGTAGGGGGGGCCCCACGGGGGAAAAACTGTTTTTT.